By frequency in the sample, the clone carrying this T cell receptor (beta chain) is medium-sized. Antigen: not known. Time point denoted: sample taken at primary tumor resection. This sample is part of a study of spatial heterogeneity in lung cancer. Study at large: Each time, sequencing found more beta-chain sequences than alpha-chain sequences. Across tumor regions, counts of TCR transcripts showed a strong correlation with a T cell module score derived from matched bulk RNA-seq. Notes on the study in general: Mutation counts in tumors were tracked by counts of expanded intratumoral alpha and beta TCRs.

The CDR3 is 14 amino acids. The germline V gene encodes CDR1 DFQATT and CDR2 SNEGSKA (reference sequence). Trimming at V came to 5 bases and at J to 4 bases, leaving 10 bases not matched to a gene. In TCRdb, the 5' RACE reads were re-called with MiXCR into one record per CDR3 protein. Here the sample spans about 4,200 distinct CDR3 sequences, 8.5% being singletons. The receptor was derived from a male donor with early-stage non-small cell lung cancer. V and J are TRBV20-1 and TRBJ2-5; 7 bases fit TRBD2. The sequencing here drew on lung tumor tissue, taken at surgery. The CDR3 coding sequence is TGCAGTGCTCAGAGACCGGGGGGTGGAGAGACCCAGTACTTC. As protein: CSAQRPGGGETQYF.